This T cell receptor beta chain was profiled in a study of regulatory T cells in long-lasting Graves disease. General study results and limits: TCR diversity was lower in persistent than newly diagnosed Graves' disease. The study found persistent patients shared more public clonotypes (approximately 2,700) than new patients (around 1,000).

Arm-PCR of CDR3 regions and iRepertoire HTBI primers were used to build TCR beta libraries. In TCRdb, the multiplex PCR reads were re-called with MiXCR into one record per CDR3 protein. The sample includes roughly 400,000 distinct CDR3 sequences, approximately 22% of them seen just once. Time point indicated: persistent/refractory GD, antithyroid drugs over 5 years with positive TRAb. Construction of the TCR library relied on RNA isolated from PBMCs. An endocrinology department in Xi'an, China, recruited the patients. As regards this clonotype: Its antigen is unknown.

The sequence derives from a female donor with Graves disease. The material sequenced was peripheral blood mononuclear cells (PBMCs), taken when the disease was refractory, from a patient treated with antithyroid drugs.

The CDR3 DNA sequence: TGCGCCAGCAGTGAGTCGGGGGACAGGGGCTACGAGCAGTACTTC. It codes for CASSESGDRGYEQYF. The rearrangement joins TRBV10-1 to TRBJ2-7; 10 bases fit TRBD1. The germline V gene encodes CDR1 WNHNN and CDR2 SYGVQD (reference sequence). This CDR3 contains 15 residues. The junction had 2 bases not matched to a gene; V was cut back by 0 bases and J by 3 bases.